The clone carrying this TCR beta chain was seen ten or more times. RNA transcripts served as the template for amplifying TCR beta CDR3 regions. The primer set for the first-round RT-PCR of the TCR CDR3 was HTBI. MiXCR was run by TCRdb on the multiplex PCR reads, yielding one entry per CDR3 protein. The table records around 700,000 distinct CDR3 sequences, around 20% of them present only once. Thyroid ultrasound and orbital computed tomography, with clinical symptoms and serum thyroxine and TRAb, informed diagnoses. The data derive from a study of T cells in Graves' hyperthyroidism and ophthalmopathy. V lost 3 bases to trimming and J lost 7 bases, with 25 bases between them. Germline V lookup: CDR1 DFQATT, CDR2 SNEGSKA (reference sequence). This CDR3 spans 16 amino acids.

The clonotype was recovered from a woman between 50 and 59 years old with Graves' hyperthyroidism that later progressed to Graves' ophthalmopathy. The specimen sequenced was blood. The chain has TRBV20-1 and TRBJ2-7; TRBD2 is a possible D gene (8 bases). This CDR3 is CSASLRGGLGIMEQYF. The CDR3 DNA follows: TGCAGTGCTAGCCTCAGGGGGGGACTAGGGATAATGGAGCAGTACTTC.